This T cell receptor (beta chain) came from a study of Ad26.COV2.S vaccination and SARS-CoV-2 variants. V was clipped by 4 bases and J by 2 bases, with 13 bases between them. Germline CDR1 is LGHNA and CDR2 is YSLEER. CDR3 size: 15 residues. Profiled with immunoSEQ multiplex PCR; TCRdb holds only in-frame clones, not every one. There are more than 400,000 clones in the sample; over 80% occur only once, and 1.5% to 2% lies in the top ten. As to treatment: about 20 received Ad26.COV2.S at low or high dose, single or two shots; 5 received placebo; per-sample allocation not given. Repertoires come from day 63 after the first vaccine or placebo injection.

This material consisted of peripheral blood, taken in a trial of Ad26.COV2.S vaccine versus placebo. The gene calls are TRBV4-3 and TRBJ2-3, with D possibly being TRBD1 (5 bases). The sequence was collected from a person between 18 and 60 years old who received the Ad26.COV2.S COVID-19 vaccine or a placebo. The CDR3 bases are TGCGCCAGCAGCCTTAGCAGGGTGGACACAGATACGCAGTATTTT. Translated, it gives CASSLSRVDTDTQYF.